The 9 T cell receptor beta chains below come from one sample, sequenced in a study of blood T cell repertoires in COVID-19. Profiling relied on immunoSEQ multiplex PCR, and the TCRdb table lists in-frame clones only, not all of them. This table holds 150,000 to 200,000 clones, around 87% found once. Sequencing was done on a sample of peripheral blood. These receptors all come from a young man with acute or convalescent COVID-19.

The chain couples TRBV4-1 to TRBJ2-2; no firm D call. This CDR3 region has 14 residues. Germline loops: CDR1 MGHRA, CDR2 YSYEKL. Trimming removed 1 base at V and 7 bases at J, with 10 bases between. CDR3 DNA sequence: TGCGCCAGCAGCCAAGGCGTTATCCTCGGGGAGCTGTTTTTT. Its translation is CASSQGVILGELFF.

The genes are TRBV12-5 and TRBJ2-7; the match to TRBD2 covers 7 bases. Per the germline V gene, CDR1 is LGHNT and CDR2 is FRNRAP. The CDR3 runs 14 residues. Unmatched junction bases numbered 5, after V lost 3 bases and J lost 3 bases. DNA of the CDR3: TGTGCTAGTGGTTTTGGGGGGGTTAGCTACGAGCAGTACTTC. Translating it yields CASGFGGVSYEQYF.

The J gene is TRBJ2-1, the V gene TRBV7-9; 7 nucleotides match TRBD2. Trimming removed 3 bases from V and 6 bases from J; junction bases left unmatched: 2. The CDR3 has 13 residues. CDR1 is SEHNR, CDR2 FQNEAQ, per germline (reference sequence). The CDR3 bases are TGTGCCAGCAGCTTCGGCGGGGGCAATGAGCAGTTCTTC. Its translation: CASSFGGGNEQFF.

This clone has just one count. The CDR3, as DNA: TGTGCCAGCAGTTACGGAAACAGGGGGTCGGGGACCAATGAGCAGTTCTTC. Translation: CASSYGNRGSGTNEQFF. The genes are TRBV6-2 or TRBV6-3 and TRBJ2-1; TRBD1 agrees at 8 bases. Unmatched junction bases numbered 12, after V lost 2 bases and J lost 6 bases. The CDR3 spans 17 residues. From germline, CDR1 is MNHEY and CDR2 SVGEGT.

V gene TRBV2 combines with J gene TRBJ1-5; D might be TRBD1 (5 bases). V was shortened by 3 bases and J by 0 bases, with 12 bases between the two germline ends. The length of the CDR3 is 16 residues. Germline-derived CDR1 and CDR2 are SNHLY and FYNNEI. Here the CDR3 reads CASSDGTDYSNQPQHF. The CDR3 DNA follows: TGTGCCAGCAGTGATGGGACTGATTATAGCAATCAGCCCCAGCATTTT.

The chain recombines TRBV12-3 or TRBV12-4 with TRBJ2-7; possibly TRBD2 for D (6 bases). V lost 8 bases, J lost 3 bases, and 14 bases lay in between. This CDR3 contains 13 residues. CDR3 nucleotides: TGTGCCAGCCAAGGAGGGAGGCACTACGAGCAGTACTTC. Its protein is CASQGGRHYEQYF.

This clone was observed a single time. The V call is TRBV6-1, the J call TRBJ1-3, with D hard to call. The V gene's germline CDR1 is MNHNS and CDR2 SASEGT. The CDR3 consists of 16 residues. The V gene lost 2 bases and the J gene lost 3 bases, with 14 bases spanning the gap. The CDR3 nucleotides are TGTGCCAGCAGTGAAACCCAGTGGGAGGTTGGAAACACCATATATTTT. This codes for CASSETQWEVGNTIYF.

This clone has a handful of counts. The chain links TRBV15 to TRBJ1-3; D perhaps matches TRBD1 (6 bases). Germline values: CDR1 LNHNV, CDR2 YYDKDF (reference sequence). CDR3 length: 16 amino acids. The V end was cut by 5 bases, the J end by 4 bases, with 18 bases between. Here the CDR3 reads CATSPSYRVLGNTIYF. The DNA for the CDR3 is TGTGCCACCAGCCCTTCTTACAGGGTCCTCGGAAACACCATATATTTT.

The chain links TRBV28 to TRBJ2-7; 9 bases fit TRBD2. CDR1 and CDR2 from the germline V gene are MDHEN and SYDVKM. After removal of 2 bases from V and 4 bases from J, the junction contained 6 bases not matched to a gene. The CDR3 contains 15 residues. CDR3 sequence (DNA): TGTGCCAGCAGTTTAGCGGGGGGGTACCTATACGAGCAGTACTTC. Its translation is CASSLAGGYLYEQYF. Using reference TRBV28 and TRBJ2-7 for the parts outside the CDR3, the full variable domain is DVKVTQSSRYLVKRTGEKVFLECVQDMDHENMFWYRQDPGLGLRLIYFSYDVKMKEKGDIPEGYSVSREKKERFSLILESASTNQTSMYLCASSLAGGYLYEQYFGPGTRLTVT.